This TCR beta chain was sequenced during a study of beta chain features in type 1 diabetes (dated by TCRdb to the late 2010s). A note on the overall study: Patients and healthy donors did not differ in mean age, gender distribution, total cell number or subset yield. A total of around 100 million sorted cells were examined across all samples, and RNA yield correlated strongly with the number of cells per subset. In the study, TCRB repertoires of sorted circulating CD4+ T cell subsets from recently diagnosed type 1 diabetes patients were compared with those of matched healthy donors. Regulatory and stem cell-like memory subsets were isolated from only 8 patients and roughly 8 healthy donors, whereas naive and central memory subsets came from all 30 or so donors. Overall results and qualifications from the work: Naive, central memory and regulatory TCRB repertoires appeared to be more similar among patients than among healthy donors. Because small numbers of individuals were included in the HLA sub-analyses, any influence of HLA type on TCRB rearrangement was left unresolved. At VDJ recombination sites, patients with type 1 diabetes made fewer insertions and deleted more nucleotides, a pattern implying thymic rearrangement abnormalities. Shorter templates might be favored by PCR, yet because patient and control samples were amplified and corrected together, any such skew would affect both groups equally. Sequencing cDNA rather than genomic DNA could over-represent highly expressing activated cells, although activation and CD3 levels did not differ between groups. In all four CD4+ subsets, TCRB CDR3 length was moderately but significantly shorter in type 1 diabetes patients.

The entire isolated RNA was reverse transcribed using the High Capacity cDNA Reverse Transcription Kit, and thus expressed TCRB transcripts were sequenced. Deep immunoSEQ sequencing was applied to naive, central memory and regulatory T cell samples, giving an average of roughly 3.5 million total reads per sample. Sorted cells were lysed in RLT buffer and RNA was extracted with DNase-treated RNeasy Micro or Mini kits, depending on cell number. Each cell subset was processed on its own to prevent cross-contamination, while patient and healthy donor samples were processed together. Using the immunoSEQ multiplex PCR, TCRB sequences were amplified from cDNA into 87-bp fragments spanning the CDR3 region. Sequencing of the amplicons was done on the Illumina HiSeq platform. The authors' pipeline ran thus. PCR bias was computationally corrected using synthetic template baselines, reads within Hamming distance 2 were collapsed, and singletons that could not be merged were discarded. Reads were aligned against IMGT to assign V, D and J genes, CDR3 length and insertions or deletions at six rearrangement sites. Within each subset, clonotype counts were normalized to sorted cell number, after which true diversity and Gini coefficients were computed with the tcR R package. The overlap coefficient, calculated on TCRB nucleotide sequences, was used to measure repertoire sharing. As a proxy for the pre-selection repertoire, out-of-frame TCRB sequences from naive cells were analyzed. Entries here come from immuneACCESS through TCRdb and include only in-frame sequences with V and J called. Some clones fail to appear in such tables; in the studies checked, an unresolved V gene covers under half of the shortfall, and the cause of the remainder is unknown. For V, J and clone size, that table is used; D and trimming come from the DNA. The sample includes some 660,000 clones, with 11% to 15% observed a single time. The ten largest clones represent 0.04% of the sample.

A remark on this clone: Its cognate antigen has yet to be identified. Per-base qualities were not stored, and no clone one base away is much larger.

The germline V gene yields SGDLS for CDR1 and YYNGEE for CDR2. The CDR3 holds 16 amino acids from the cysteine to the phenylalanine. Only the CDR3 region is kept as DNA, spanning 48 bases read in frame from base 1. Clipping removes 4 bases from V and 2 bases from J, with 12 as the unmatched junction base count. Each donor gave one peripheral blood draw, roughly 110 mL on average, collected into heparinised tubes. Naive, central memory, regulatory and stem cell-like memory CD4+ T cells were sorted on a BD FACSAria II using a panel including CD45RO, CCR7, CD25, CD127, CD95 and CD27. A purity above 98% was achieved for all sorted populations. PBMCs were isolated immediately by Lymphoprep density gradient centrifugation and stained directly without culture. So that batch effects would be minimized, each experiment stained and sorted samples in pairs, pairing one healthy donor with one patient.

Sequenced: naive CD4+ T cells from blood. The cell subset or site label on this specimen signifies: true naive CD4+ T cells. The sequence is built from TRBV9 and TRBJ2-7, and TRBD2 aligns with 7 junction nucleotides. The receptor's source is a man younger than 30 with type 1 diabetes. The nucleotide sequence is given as TGTGCCAGCAGCCCAGCGGGCTCCCGGGAGGCCTACGAGCAGTACTTC. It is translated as CASSPAGSREAYEQYF.